Each of the 30 T cell receptor beta chains below was sequenced from the same sample in a study of high-grade serous ovarian cancer treatment subgroups. Method: immunoSEQ multiplex PCR; TCRdb's copy keeps in-frame clones and lacks some. This sample has around 4,500 clones, with more than 70% found just once. The tumor samples were collected prior to definitive surgery or chemotherapy. Source material: tumor tissue. These receptors all stem from a human donor with high-grade serous ovarian cancer.

This sequence joins TRBV12-5 and TRBJ2-3; TRBD2 agrees at 7 bases. V trimming: 8 bases; J trimming: 2 bases; junction bases outside the gene matches: 7. The CDR3 covers 14 residues. Germline V gives CDR1 LGHNT, CDR2 FRNRAP. Here the CDR3 DNA reads TGTGCTAGTCGTGCGGGAGTGGTCACAGATACGCAGTATTTT. As protein: CASRAGVVTDTQYF.

The table lists this clone with a few counts. The rearrangement joins TRBV29-1 to TRBJ1-1, with TRBD1 identical over 10 bases. The germline gives CDR1 SQVTM, CDR2 ANQGSEA. There are 15 residues in the CDR3. The J segment lost 10 bases and the V segment lost 0 bases, leaving 11 bases of the junction unmatched. Written as DNA, the CDR3 is TGCAGCGTTGAAGATGAGGGACAGGGGCGAGAGGTAGCTTTCTTT. Translation gives CSVEDEGQGREVAFF.

This rearrangement joins TRBV13 to TRBJ2-3; D is tentatively TRBD1 or TRBD2 (6 bases each). This CDR3 comprises 15 residues. Trimming took 5 bases from V and 3 from J, leaving 15 bases between them. The germline V gene encodes CDR1 PRHDT and CDR2 FYEKMQ (reference sequence). CDR3 protein: CASSPLGGMTDTQYF. For the CDR3, the DNA is TGTGCCAGCAGCCCATTAGGGGGGATGACAGATACGCAGTATTTT. The variable domain in full, completed from reference TRBV13 and TRBJ2-3, reads AAGVIQSPRHLIKEKRETATLKCYPIPRHDTVYWYQQGPGQDPQFLISFYEKMQSDKGSIPDRFSAQQFSDYHSELNMSSLELGDSALYFCASSPLGGMTDTQYFGPGTRLTVL.

The CDR3 DNA reads as TGTGCCATCACCCGACCCGAAACGCCCTACGAGCAGTACTTC. Translated: CAITRPETPYEQYF. The chain is built from TRBV10-3 and TRBJ2-7; D uncertain. Trimming took 7 bases from V and 2 from J, leaving 15 bases between them. Looked up from germline, CDR1 is ENHRY and CDR2 is SYGVKD. The CDR3 covers 14 residues.

The CDR3 DNA follows: TGTGCCAGCAGCTTGGGAGGATCTGCCAAACGCTACACCTTC. It yields the protein CASSLGGSAKRYTF. The genes are TRBV5-6 and TRBJ1-2, with no clear D. The germline V gene has CDR1 SGHDT and CDR2 YYEEEE. With 0 bases removed from V and 9 bases from J, the gap between germline ends came to 15 bases. The CDR3 covers 14 residues.

V usage is TRBV7-2 and J usage is TRBJ1-1; a possible D gene is TRBD1 (6 bases). Trimming removed 0 bases from V and 5 bases from J, with 13 bases in between. Germline-derived CDR1 and CDR2 are SGHTA and FQGNSA. CDR3 length equals 15 residues. CDR3 protein: CASSLAGGLGTEAFF. CDR3 nucleotides: TGTGCCAGCAGCTTAGCGGGGGGGCTGGGAACTGAAGCTTTCTTT.

The V gene is TRBV20-1, the J gene TRBJ2-7; D not certain. In germline, CDR1 is DFQATT, CDR2 SNEGSKA (reference sequence). Trimming removed 6 bases from V and 2 bases from J, with 8 bases in between. CDR3 length: 11 amino acids. The CDR3: CSAGYTYEQYF. CDR3 coding DNA: TGCAGTGCCGGATATACCTACGAGCAGTACTTC.

This clone showed up just a few times. The genes are TRBV28 and TRBJ1-1, with a possible D match to TRBD1 (5 bases). The V gene lost 10 bases and the J gene lost 0 bases, with 12 bases spanning the gap. Germline-derived CDR1 and CDR2 are MDHEN and SYDVKM. This CDR3 comprises 13 residues. The CDR3, as DNA: TGTGCCACCATCCGACAGATGAACACTGAAGCTTTCTTT. Translated: CATIRQMNTEAFF. Supplemented by reference TRBV28 and TRBJ1-1, the full variable domain reads DVKVTQSSRYLVKRTGEKVFLECVQDMDHENMFWYRQDPGLGLRLIYFSYDVKMKEKGDIPEGYSVSREKKERFSLILESASTNQTSMYLCATIRQMNTEAFFGQGTRLTVV.

This clone has more than one count but fewer than ten. The V gene is TRBV7-9, the J gene TRBJ2-7; the D is unclear. This CDR3 comprises 13 residues. The ends were cut back, 4 bases at V and 7 bases at J, with 14 bases in the middle. Germline V CDR1 and CDR2: SEHNR, FQNEAQ (reference sequence). As DNA, the CDR3 is TGTGCCAGCAGCTCATCCCACCTGGGGGAGCAGTACGTC. Its protein product is CASSSSHLGEQYV.

This chain links TRBV10-3 with TRBJ2-4, with D uncertain. With 2 bases removed from V and 4 bases from J, the gap between germline ends came to 9 bases. Germline V CDR1 and CDR2: ENHRY, SYGVKD. This CDR3 has 14 residues. This CDR3 reads CAISEPGEKNIQYF. DNA for the CDR3: TGTGCCATCAGTGAGCCAGGAGAAAAAAACATTCAGTACTTC.

The gene calls are TRBV28 and TRBJ2-3; D possibly corresponds to TRBD1 (5 bases). Trimming cost V 5 bases and J 3 bases, with 15 bases left between them. From germline, CDR1 is MDHEN and CDR2 SYDVKM. This CDR3 is 15 amino acids long. The CDR3 loop is CASSPPDKLTDTQYF. The CDR3 coding sequence is TGTGCCAGCAGTCCCCCGGACAAATTAACAGATACGCAGTATTTT.

V and J are TRBV27 and TRBJ2-1; 11 nucleotides line up with TRBD2. Germline trimming cut 3 bases from V and 8 bases from J; bases unmatched to any gene: 12. This CDR3 is built from 17 residues. Germline V gene lookup returns CDR1 MNHEY and CDR2 SMNVEV (reference sequence). The CDR3 sequence is CASSLPTVAGGIDEQFF. The DNA of the CDR3 is TGTGCCAGCAGTTTGCCTACTGTAGCGGGAGGGATCGATGAGCAGTTCTTC.

The chain uses TRBV5-1 and TRBJ1-2; TRBD1 agrees at 7 bases. With 1 base clipped from V and 0 bases from J, the junction kept 9 bases outside the gene matches. Germline-derived CDR1 and CDR2 are SGHRS and YFSETQ. CDR3 length equals 17 residues. For the CDR3, the DNA is TGCGCCAGCAGCTTGCTCTCGGGACAGCGTACTAACTATGGCTACACCTTC. Translation: CASSLLSGQRTNYGYTF.

This clone was observed a few times. The chain links TRBV6-5 to TRBJ1-5; D is perhaps TRBD1 (5 bases). Per the germline V gene, CDR1 is MNHEY and CDR2 is SVGAGI. V was shortened by 4 bases and J by 13 bases, with 20 bases between the two germline ends. The CDR3 extends over 14 amino acids. The CDR3 coding sequence is TGTGCCAGCAGTTCCCGTTCCGGGGCCCGGGGACAGCATTTT. The encoded protein is CASSSRSGARGQHF.

The chain uses TRBV10-3 and TRBJ1-2, with 9 bases aligning to TRBD1. Germline V CDR1 and CDR2: ENHRY, SYGVKD. Trimming removed 10 bases from V and 6 bases from J; junction bases left unmatched: 21. This CDR3 is built from 17 residues. The CDR3 nucleotides read TGTGCCAGCAGACCCAGACCCGGGGACAGGGAAGAGAATGGCTACACCTTC. It translates to CASRPRPGDREENGYTF.

This rearrangement joins TRBV5-1 to TRBJ2-3, with D maybe TRBD1 (7 bases). The CDR3 is 15 amino acids. CDR1 is SGHRS and CDR2 is YFSETQ in the germline V gene. The germline V and J ends were trimmed by 2 bases and 2 bases, with 12 bases remaining between them. CDR3 region: CASSLQGRDTDTQYF. CDR3 nucleotides: TGCGCCAGCAGCTTACAGGGGCGGGACACAGATACGCAGTATTTT. The variable domain in full, with the rest retrieved from reference TRBV5-1 and TRBJ2-3, is KAGVTQTPRYLIKTRGQQVTLSCSPISGHRSVSWYQQTPGQGLQFLFEYFSETQRNKGNFPGRFSGRQFSNSRSEMNVSTLELGDSALYLCASSLQGRDTDTQYFGPGTRLTVL.

This sequence joins TRBV19 and TRBJ2-1; D is possibly TRBD2 (5 bases). V dropped 3 bases and J dropped 7 bases, with 7 bases sitting between them. Germline V gives CDR1 LNHDA, CDR2 SQIVND (reference sequence). This CDR3 region has 12 residues. CDR3: CASSMAGNEQFF. The CDR3 nucleotides read TGTGCCAGTAGTATGGCGGGTAATGAGCAGTTCTTC.

The chain uses TRBV19 and TRBJ1-1, with a possible D match to TRBD1 (6 bases). V was cut by 4 bases and J by 5 bases, with 11 bases left in between. Germline loops: CDR1 LNHDA, CDR2 SQIVND (reference sequence). The CDR3 contains 13 residues. Here the CDR3 reads CASSKQGGTEAFF. For the CDR3, the DNA is TGTGCCAGTAGTAAACAGGGAGGAACTGAAGCTTTCTTT.

This chain links TRBV10-3 with TRBJ1-2; 10 bases line up with TRBD1. Germline V lookup: CDR1 ENHRY, CDR2 SYGVKD. Unmatched junction bases numbered 8, after V lost 9 bases and J lost 7 bases. This CDR3 comprises 13 residues. The CDR3 coding sequence is TGTGCCATTAGACAGGGGGCTTCAGGTGGCTACACCTTC. This sequence encodes CAIRQGASGGYTF.

This chain connects TRBV7-6 to TRBJ1-6; TRBD1 agrees at 8 bases. Germline CDR1 reads SGHVS; CDR2 reads FNYEAQ. V shed 5 bases, J shed 8 bases, and the junction held 8 bases outside the gene matches. The CDR3 extends over 15 amino acids. This CDR3 reads CASSPGTGVDSPLHF. As DNA, the CDR3 is TGTGCCAGCAGCCCCGGGACAGGTGTAGATTCACCCCTCCACTTT.

This clone was seen only a few times. This chain links TRBV20-1 with TRBJ1-2; no clear D. The CDR3 sequence is 11 residues long. V dropped 3 bases and J dropped 4 bases, with 6 bases sitting between them. CDR1 DFQATT and CDR2 SNEGSKA come from the germline V gene (reference sequence). The CDR3 is CSASSAYGYTF. As DNA, the CDR3 is TGCAGTGCTAGTTCGGCCTATGGCTACACCTTC.

V and J are TRBV28 and TRBJ2-3, with D unresolved. The length of the CDR3 is 15 residues. Between the trimmed V and J ends, which lost 6 bases and 0 bases, there was a span of 13 bases. Germline assignment: CDR1 MDHEN and CDR2 SYDVKM. The CDR3 sequence: CASSTRSPSTDTQYF. CDR3 nucleotides: TGTGCCAGCAGCACCCGGAGTCCCAGCACAGATACGCAGTATTTT.

The genes are TRBV5-4 and TRBJ2-5; 7 bases are a match to TRBD1. With V trimmed by 0 bases and J by 6 bases, 5 bases remained unmatched. Per germline, CDR1 SGHNT and CDR2 YYREEE (reference sequence). CDR3 length: 14 amino acids. In DNA form, the CDR3 reads TGTGCCAGCAGCTTGGATGCAGGGGGAAAGACCCAGTACTTC. It translates to CASSLDAGGKTQYF.

This clone was counted between two and nine times. The chain carries TRBV9 and TRBJ1-1; no clear D. This CDR3 has 15 residues. V was shortened by 0 bases and J by 1 base, with 10 bases between the two germline ends. Germline V gene lookup returns CDR1 SGDLS and CDR2 YYNGEE. CDR3 sequence reads: CASSVGRAPNTEAFF. CDR3 sequence (DNA): TGTGCCAGCAGCGTAGGTCGGGCGCCGAACACTGAAGCTTTCTTT.

V is TRBV4-1 and J is TRBJ1-6; 7 bases match TRBD1. The CDR3 totals 17 residues. J was trimmed by 5 bases and V by 3 bases; bases with no gene match: 10. Germline V lookup: CDR1 MGHRA, CDR2 YSYEKL. The CDR3 DNA reads as TGCGCCAGCAGCCAGCCGAGGACAGGTGACAATAATTCACCCCTCCACTTT. Its protein product is CASSQPRTGDNNSPLHF.

This chain connects TRBV5-1 to TRBJ2-1, with D possibly TRBD1 on 6 matching bases. The V end was cut by 0 bases, the J end by 2 bases, with 9 bases between. CDR1 SGHRS and CDR2 YFSETQ come from the germline V gene. The CDR3 runs to 15 residues. The CDR3 nucleotides are TGCGCCAGCAGCTTGGCCGGACAGCCCTACAATGAGCAGTTCTTC. Translating gives CASSLAGQPYNEQFF.

V and J are TRBV5-1 and TRBJ2-5; 8 bases line up with TRBD2. Germline V gene sequence: CDR1 SGHRS, CDR2 YFSETQ. The CDR3 has 16 amino acids. After removal of 4 bases from V and 0 bases from J, the junction contained 8 bases not matched to a gene. DNA of the CDR3: TGCGCCAGCAGCCCTATAGCGGGGTCGTACCAAGAGACCCAGTACTTC. This sequence encodes CASSPIAGSYQETQYF.

V usage is TRBV5-6 and J usage is TRBJ1-5, with TRBD1 matching over 8 bases. There are 16 residues in the CDR3. The V segment lost 0 bases and the J segment 6 bases; nucleotides outside the gene matches: 8. Germline values: CDR1 SGHDT, CDR2 YYEEEE. This chain's CDR3 is CASSLGFTGQVQPQHF. DNA for the CDR3: TGTGCCAGCAGCTTGGGTTTTACGGGACAGGTTCAGCCCCAGCATTTT.

The V gene is TRBV18, the J gene TRBJ2-7, with D possibly matching TRBD2 (5 bases). In germline, CDR1 is KGHSH, CDR2 LQKENI. V lost 5 bases, J lost 4 bases, and 9 bases lay in between. This CDR3 is built from 12 residues. Here the CDR3 reads CASSAREYEQYF. The CDR3 DNA reads TGTGCCAGCTCAGCGAGGGAATACGAGCAGTACTTC.

The chain has TRBV4-2 and TRBJ2-1, with D perhaps TRBD2 (6 bases). Germline assignment: CDR1 LGHNA and CDR2 YNFKEQ. Between the trimmed V and J ends, which lost 0 bases and 8 bases, there was a span of 11 bases. This CDR3 contains 14 residues. The CDR3 DNA reads TGTGCCAGCAGCCAAGAGTCACTAGCCCATGAGCAGTTCTTC. Translation: CASSQESLAHEQFF.